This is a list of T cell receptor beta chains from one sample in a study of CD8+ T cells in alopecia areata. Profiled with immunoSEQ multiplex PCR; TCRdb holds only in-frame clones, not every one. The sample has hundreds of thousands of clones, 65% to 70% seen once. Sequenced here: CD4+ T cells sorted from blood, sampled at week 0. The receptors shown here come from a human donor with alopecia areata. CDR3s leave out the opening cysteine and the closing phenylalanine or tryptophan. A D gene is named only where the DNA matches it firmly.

CDR3: SVGAGTGGTDTQY
D: TRBD1
J: TRBJ2-3
V: TRBV29-1

CDR3: ASGLGQGVSYEQY
D: TRBD1
J: TRBJ2-7
V: TRBV12-5

CDR3: ASSQGWTGAGYEQY
D: TRBD1
J: TRBJ2-7
V: TRBV14

CDR3: SVVSGTGELF
D: NA
J: TRBJ2-2
V: TRBV29-1

CDR3: ASSELQGPSNQPQH
D: TRBD1
J: TRBJ1-5
V: TRBV2

CDR3: ASSQDSRGSRTDTQY
D: TRBD2
J: TRBJ2-3
V: TRBV4-2

CDR3: ATSRAAGGADEQY
D: TRBD2
J: TRBJ2-7
V: TRBV15

CDR3: ASSLAGLAAGDTQY
D: TRBD2
J: TRBJ2-3
V: TRBV7-2

CDR3: AIRSSGDHSPLH
D: NA
J: TRBJ1-6
V: TRBV10-3

CDR3: AISGREGQPQH
D: NA
J: TRBJ1-5
V: TRBV10-3

CDR3: SVAGRDRGPYEQY
D: TRBD1
J: TRBJ2-7
V: TRBV29-1

CDR3: AWNDGYEQF
D: NA
J: TRBJ2-1
V: TRBV30

CDR3: SVRDSSYEQY
D: NA
J: TRBJ2-7
V: TRBV29-1

CDR3: AAQGARGSPLH
D: TRBD1
J: TRBJ1-6
V: TRBV25-1

CDR3: ASSPLRGAPLDEQF
D: NA
J: TRBJ2-1
V: TRBV7-9

CDR3: AWKGRHANYGYT
D: NA
J: TRBJ1-2
V: TRBV30

CDR3: ASSLGLAPDTQY
D: TRBD2
J: TRBJ2-3
V: TRBV7-3

CDR3: AWSPQSYEQY
D: NA
J: TRBJ2-7
V: TRBV30

CDR3: AWVDIRRTEAF
D: NA
J: TRBJ1-1
V: TRBV30

CDR3: SVEEGSNTEAF
D: NA
J: TRBJ1-1
V: TRBV29-1

CDR3: ASSSLGQGAGELF
D: TRBD1
J: TRBJ2-2
V: TRBV7-2

CDR3: SVERSMNTEAF
D: NA
J: TRBJ1-1
V: TRBV29-1

CDR3: ASRTGLNYGYT
D: NA
J: TRBJ1-2
V: TRBV6-5

CDR3: ASSTRRRDTQY
D: NA
J: TRBJ2-3
V: TRBV7-3

CDR3: ASSSRNSPGYT
D: NA
J: TRBJ1-2
V: TRBV9

CDR3: ASSLLATSYNEQF
D: NA
J: TRBJ2-1
V: TRBV11-2

CDR3: ASSIESNQPQH
D: NA
J: TRBJ1-5
V: TRBV19

CDR3: AFNFGQGGNEQF
D: TRBD1
J: TRBJ2-1
V: TRBV30

CDR3: ASSISRNGETQY
D: NA
J: TRBJ2-5
V: TRBV19

CDR3: ATGQGQGRVLT
D: TRBD1
J: TRBJ2-6
V: TRBV15

CDR3: SVGQSSYEQY
D: NA
J: TRBJ2-7
V: TRBV29-1

CDR3: ASSLRPGSTGELF
D: NA
J: TRBJ2-2
V: TRBV7-7

CDR3: ASSFGGNTEAF
D: NA
J: TRBJ1-1
V: TRBV7-9

CDR3: SVQDQETQY
D: NA
J: TRBJ2-5
V: TRBV29-1

CDR3: HRDRGRGPRQETQY
D: NA
J: TRBJ2-5
V: TRBV15

CDR3: SIFGGHSYEQY
D: NA
J: TRBJ2-7
V: TRBV29-1

CDR3: SVDPRATEAF
D: NA
J: TRBJ1-1
V: TRBV29-1

CDR3: ASSPSLGPYTQY
D: NA
J: TRBJ2-3
V: TRBV27

CDR3: ASSQREDWADTQY
D: TRBD2
J: TRBJ2-3
V: TRBV14

CDR3: SVDPASRPSGGEETQY
D: TRBD2
J: TRBJ2-5
V: TRBV29-1

CDR3: ASSTSSYEQY
D: NA
J: TRBJ2-7
V: TRBV6-6

CDR3: SVRGVPGQGETQY
D: TRBD1
J: TRBJ2-5
V: TRBV29-1

CDR3: ASRPRESDEQY
D: NA
J: TRBJ2-7
V: TRBV5-1

CDR3: AWGAYEQY
D: NA
J: TRBJ2-7
V: TRBV30

CDR3: ASSLEGVSYEQY
D: NA
J: TRBJ2-7
V: TRBV5-1

CDR3: AWTPDWSSGNTIY
D: NA
J: TRBJ1-3
V: TRBV30

CDR3: ASSQVGPSTDTQY
D: NA
J: TRBJ2-3
V: TRBV4-2

CDR3: AWSVLTYEQY
D: NA
J: TRBJ2-7
V: TRBV30

CDR3: ASGRGANVLT
D: NA
J: TRBJ2-6
V: TRBV30

CDR3: ASSYSSYEQY
D: NA
J: TRBJ2-7
V: TRBV6-6

CDR3: ASSLVSSGGELF
D: NA
J: TRBJ2-2
V: TRBV4-2

CDR3: ASSSRLESTDTQY
D: NA
J: TRBJ2-3
V: TRBV7-9

CDR3: ASTLNAGEVDEQF
D: NA
J: TRBJ2-1
V: TRBV9

CDR3: SVDITAQETQY
D: NA
J: TRBJ2-5
V: TRBV29-1

CDR3: ASSRERQETNEKLF
D: NA
J: TRBJ1-4
V: TRBV18

CDR3: ASGMGAQPQH
D: NA
J: TRBJ1-5
V: TRBV6-5

CDR3: AWSNLGGLSYNEQF
D: NA
J: TRBJ2-1
V: TRBV30

CDR3: ASSPDINYGYT
D: NA
J: TRBJ1-2
V: TRBV5-4

CDR3: ASSSDGSGANVLT
D: NA
J: TRBJ2-6
V: TRBV5-4